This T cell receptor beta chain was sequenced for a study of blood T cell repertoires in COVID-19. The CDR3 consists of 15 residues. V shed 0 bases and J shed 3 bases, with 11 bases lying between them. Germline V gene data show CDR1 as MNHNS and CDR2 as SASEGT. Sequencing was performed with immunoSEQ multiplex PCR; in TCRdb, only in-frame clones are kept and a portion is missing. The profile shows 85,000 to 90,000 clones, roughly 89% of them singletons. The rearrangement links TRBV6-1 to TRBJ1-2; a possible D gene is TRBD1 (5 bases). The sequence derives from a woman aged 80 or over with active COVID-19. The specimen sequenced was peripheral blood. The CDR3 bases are TGTGCCAGCAGTGAAGCAGGGGAGGCGGACTATGGCTACACCTTC. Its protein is CASSEAGEADYGYTF.